The 10 T cell receptor beta chains presented below share a single source sample, sequenced in a study of response to subunit inactivated influenza vaccine. TCRdb processed the RT-PCR reads anew with MiXCR; each CDR3 protein has one entry. The sample shows around 850,000 distinct CDR3 sequences, about 18% of them seen only once. The material was PBMCs from blood, obtained roughly 5 days after vaccination. These receptors were obtained from a man aged 45 to 65 who received an inactivated influenza vaccine.

V and J are TRBV7-8 and TRBJ1-5; D gene ambiguous. V was trimmed by 1 base and J by 9 bases, leaving 7 bases between them. The germline V gene has CDR1 SGHVS and CDR2 FQNEAQ. CDR3 size: 12 residues. The CDR3, as DNA: TGTGCCAGCAGCTTAGACTTGCGGCCCCAGCATTTT. It specifies CASSLDLRPQHF. The variable domain in full, completed from reference TRBV7-8 and TRBJ1-5, reads GAGVSQSPRYKVAKRGQDVALRCDPISGHVSLFWYQQALGQGPEFLTYFQNEAQLDKSGLPSDRFFAERPEGSVSTLKIQRTQQEDSAVYLCASSLDLRPQHFGDGTRLSIL.

This clonotype was picked up a small number of times. V is TRBV20-1 and J is TRBJ2-1; 9 bases line up with TRBD2. Losses at the gene ends were 3 bases for V and 4 bases for J; bases not matched to a gene: 13. CDR1 is DFQATT, CDR2 SNEGSKA, per germline (reference sequence). This CDR3 has 17 residues. The CDR3 spells CSASVLVAGDGYNEQFF. The DNA of the CDR3 is TGCAGTGCTAGCGTCCTTGTAGCGGGAGATGGGTACAATGAGCAGTTCTTC.

The V call is TRBV20-1, the J call TRBJ2-7; 14 bases line up with TRBD2. The V gene end was trimmed by 2 bases and the J gene end by 6 bases; junction bases not matched to a gene: 3. Germline V gene data show CDR1 as DFQATT and CDR2 as SNEGSKA (reference sequence). CDR3 length equals 14 residues. CDR3 in DNA: TGCAGTGCTAGAAAGACTAGCGGGAGGGGCGAGCAGTACTTC. It codes for CSARKTSGRGEQYF.

This clonotype was observed a few times. The chain recombines TRBV12-3 or TRBV12-4 with TRBJ2-1, with unresolved D. CDR3 length: 14 residues. V was shortened by 5 bases and J by 5 bases, with 13 bases between the two germline ends. The CDR3 DNA reads as TGTGCCAGCAGTCTTTGGGCTACTAACAATGAGCAGTTCTTC. It encodes CASSLWATNNEQFF.

Many counts were recorded for this clonotype. The chain is built from TRBV12-3 or TRBV12-4 and TRBJ2-1, with 7 positions matching TRBD1. The CDR3 contains 15 residues. V dropped 5 bases and J dropped 6; count of bases not matched to a gene: 10. The CDR3, as DNA: TGTGCCAGCAGTCCCCGACAGGGCGGTATCAATGAGCAGTTCTTC. This codes for CASSPRQGGINEQFF.

This clonotype showed up just a few times. This rearrangement joins TRBV3-1 to TRBJ2-1; D unclear. The CDR3 runs 15 residues. Germline V CDR1 and CDR2: LGHDT, YNNKEL (reference sequence). The germline V and J ends were trimmed by 2 bases and 5 bases, with 13 bases remaining between them. CDR3 in amino acids: CASSQLSPANNEQFF. CDR3 in DNA: TGTGCCAGCAGCCAATTATCGCCAGCCAACAATGAGCAGTTCTTC.

This clonotype was seen a handful of times. The chain couples TRBV20-1 to TRBJ2-7; D is possibly TRBD2 (6 bases). Trimming removed 4 bases from V and 1 base from J, with 20 bases in between. The length of the CDR3 is 16 residues. Germline loops: CDR1 DFQATT, CDR2 SNEGSKA (reference sequence). The CDR3 spells CSANPRSGGTSYEQYF. The CDR3 bases are TGCAGTGCTAACCCCAGGTCGGGCGGGACTTCCTACGAGCAGTACTTC.

This clonotype came up a few times. This sequence joins TRBV20-1 and TRBJ2-2; D is unclear. The V gene lost 6 bases and the J gene lost 4 bases, with 12 bases spanning the gap. Germline CDR1 DFQATT, CDR2 SNEGSKA (reference sequence). This CDR3 comprises 13 residues. The CDR3 DNA reads TGCAGTGCCACCCGGCAAGCCACCGGGGAGCTGTTTTTT. As protein: CSATRQATGELFF.

This clonotype was counted a few times. The V gene is TRBV5-1, the J gene TRBJ2-5, with 14 bases that match TRBD2. With 4 bases clipped from V and 5 bases from J, the junction kept 4 bases outside the gene matches. Looked up from germline, CDR1 is SGHRS and CDR2 is YFSETQ. CDR3 length: 15 amino acids. This CDR3 is CASSPGTSGSETQYF. The CDR3 DNA is TGCGCCAGCAGCCCGGGGACTAGCGGGAGTGAGACCCAGTACTTC.

Concerning this clonotype: Without the conserved terminal phenylalanine or tryptophan, this CDR3 likely stems from a read error. The V gene is TRBV10-3, the J gene TRBJ2-5, with 12 bases aligning to TRBD2. The germline CDR1 and CDR2 sequences are ENHRY and SYGVKD. The CDR3 consists of 13 residues. The CDR3 nucleotides read TGTGCGTCAAGACTAGCGGGGGAAGAGACCCAGTACTTA. Protein product: CASRLAGEETQYL.